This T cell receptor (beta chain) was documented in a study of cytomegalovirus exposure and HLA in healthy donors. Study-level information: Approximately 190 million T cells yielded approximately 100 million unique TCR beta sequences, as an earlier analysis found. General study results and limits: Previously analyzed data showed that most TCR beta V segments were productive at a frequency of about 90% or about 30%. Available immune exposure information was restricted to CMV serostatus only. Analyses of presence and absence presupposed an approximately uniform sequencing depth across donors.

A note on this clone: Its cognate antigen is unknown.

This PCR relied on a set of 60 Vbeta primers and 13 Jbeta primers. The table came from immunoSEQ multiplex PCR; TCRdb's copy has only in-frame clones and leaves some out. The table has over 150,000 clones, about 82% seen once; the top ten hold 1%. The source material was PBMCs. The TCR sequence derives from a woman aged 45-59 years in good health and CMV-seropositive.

CDR3 in amino acids: CASSQTGGNTEAFF. Written as DNA, the CDR3 is TGTGCCAGCTCACAAACGGGTGGGAACACTGAAGCTTTCTTT. The chain links TRBV18 to TRBJ1-1; D gene uncertain. Germline V gene sequence: CDR1 KGHSH, CDR2 LQKENI. V was cut by 4 bases and J by 1 base, with 10 bases left in between. CDR3 size: 14 residues.